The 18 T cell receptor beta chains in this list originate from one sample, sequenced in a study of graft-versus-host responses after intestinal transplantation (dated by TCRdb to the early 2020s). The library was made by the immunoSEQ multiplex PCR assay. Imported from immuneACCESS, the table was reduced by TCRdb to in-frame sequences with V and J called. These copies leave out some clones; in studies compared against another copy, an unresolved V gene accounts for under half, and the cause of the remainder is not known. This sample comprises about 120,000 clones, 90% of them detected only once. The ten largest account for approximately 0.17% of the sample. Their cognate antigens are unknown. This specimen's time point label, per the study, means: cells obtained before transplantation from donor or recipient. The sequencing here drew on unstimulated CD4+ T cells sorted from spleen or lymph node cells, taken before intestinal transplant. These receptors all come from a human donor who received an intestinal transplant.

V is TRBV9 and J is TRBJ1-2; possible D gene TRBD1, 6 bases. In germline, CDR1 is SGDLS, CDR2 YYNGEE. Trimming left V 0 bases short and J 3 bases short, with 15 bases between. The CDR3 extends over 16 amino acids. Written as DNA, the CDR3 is TGTGCCAGCAGCGTAGCTTGGGGGCGAGGGGACTATGGCTACACCTTC. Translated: CASSVAWGRGDYGYTF.

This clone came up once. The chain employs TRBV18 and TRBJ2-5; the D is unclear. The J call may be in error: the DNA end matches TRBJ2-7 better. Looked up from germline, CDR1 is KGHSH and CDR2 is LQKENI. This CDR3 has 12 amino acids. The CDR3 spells CASSERSYEQYF. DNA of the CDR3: TGTGCCAGCTCAGAGAGGTCCTACGAGCAGTACTTC.

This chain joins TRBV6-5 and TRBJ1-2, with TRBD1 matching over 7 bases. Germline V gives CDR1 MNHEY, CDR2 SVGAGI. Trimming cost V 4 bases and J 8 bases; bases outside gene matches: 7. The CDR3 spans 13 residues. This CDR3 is CASSSQGERGYTF. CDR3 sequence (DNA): TGTGCCAGCAGTTCGCAGGGGGAACGGGGCTACACCTTC.

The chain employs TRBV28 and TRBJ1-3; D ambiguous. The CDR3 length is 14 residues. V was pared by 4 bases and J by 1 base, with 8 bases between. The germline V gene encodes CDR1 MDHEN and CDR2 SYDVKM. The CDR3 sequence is CASSSTASGNTIYF. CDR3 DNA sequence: TGTGCCAGCAGTTCGACTGCGTCTGGAAACACCATATATTTT.

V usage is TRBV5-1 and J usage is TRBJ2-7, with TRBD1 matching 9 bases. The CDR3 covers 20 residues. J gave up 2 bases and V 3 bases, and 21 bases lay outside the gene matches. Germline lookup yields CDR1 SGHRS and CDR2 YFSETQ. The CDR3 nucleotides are TGCGCCAGCAGCTCCAGGGCTCCGGGACAGGGACAAGTTTTTACCTACGAGCAGTACTTC. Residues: CASSSRAPGQGQVFTYEQYF.

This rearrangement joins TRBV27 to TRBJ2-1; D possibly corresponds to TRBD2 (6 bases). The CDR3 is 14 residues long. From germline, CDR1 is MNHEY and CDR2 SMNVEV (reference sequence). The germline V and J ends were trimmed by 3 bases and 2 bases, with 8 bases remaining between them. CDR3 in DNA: TGTGCCAGCAGTTTTAGCGGTACCTACAATGAGCAGTTCTTC. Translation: CASSFSGTYNEQFF.

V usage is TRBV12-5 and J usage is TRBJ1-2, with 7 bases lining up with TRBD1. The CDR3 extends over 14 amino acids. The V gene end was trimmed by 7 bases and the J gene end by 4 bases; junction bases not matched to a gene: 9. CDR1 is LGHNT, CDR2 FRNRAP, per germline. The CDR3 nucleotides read TGTGCTAGTGCCCAGACAGGGAATCCCTATGGCTACACCTTC. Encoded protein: CASAQTGNPYGYTF.

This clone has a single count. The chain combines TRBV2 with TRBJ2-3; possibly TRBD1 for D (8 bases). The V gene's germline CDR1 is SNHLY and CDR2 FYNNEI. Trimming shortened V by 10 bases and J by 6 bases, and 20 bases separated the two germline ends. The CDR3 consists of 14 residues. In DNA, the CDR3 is TGTGCCACCAAAAAGGACAGGGAGGGTGATACGCAGTATTTT. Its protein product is CATKKDREGDTQYF.

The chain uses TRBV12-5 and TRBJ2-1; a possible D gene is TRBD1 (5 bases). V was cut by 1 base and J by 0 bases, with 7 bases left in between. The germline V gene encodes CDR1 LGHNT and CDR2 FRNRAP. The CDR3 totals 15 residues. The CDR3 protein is CASGLGGGSYNEQFF. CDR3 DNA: TGTGCTAGTGGTTTGGGGGGCGGCTCCTACAATGAGCAGTTCTTC.

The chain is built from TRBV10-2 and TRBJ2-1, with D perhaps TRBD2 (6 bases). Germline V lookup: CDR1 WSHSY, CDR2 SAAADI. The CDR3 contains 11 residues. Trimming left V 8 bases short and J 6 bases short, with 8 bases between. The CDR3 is CASQGLNEQFF. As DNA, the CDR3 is TGCGCCAGCCAGGGACTCAATGAGCAGTTCTTC.

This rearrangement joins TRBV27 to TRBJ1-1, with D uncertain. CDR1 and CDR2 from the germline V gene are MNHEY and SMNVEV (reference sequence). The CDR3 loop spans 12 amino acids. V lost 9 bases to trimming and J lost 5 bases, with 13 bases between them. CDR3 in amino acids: CASLETGTEAFF. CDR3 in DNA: TGTGCCAGTCTGGAAACGGGGACTGAAGCTTTCTTT.

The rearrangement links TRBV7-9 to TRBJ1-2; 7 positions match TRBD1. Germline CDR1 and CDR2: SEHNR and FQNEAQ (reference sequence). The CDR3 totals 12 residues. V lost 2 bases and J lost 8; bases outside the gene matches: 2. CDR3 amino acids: CASSLPGQGYTF. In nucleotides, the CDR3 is TGTGCCAGCAGCTTACCGGGACAGGGCTACACCTTC.

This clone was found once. CDR3 nucleotides: TGTGCCAGCAGTTACGGGGCGGGAGGGCCAGAAGATACGCAGTATTTT. As protein: CASSYGAGGPEDTQYF. The rearrangement links TRBV6-6 to TRBJ2-3; 9 nucleotides line up with TRBD2. CDR1 is MNHNY and CDR2 is SVGAGI in the germline V gene (reference sequence). V lost 2 bases, J lost 5 bases, and 8 bases stayed unmatched. The CDR3 spans 16 residues.

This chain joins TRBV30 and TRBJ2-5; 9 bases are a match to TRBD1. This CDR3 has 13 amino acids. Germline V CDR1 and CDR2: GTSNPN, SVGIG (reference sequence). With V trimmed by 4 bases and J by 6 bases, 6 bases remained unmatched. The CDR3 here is CAWKRGQGQTQYF. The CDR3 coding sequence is TGTGCCTGGAAACGGGGACAGGGACAGACCCAGTACTTC.

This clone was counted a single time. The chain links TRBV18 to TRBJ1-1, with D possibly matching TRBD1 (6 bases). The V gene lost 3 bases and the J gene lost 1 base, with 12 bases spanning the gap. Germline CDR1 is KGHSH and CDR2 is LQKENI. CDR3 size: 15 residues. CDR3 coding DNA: TGTGCCAGCTCACCCCCGACAGGTCCGAACACTGAAGCTTTCTTT. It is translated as CASSPPTGPNTEAFF.

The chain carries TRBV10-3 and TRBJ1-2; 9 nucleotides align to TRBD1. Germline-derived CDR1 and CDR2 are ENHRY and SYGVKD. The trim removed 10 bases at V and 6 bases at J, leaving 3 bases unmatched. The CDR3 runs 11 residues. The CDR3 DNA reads TGTGCCAGCGGGACAGGGAATGGCTACACCTTC. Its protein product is CASGTGNGYTF.

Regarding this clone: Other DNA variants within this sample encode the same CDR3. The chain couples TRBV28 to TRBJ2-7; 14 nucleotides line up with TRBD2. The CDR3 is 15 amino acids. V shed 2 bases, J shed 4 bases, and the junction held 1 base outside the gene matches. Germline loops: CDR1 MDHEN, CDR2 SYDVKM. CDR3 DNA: TGTGCCAGCAGTTTAGGGACTAGCGGGAGTTACGAGCAGTACTTC. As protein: CASSLGTSGSYEQYF.

CDR3 sequence (DNA): TGTGCTAGTGGTTTGGGACAGGGGATCCCCCTCCACTTT. Translated: CASGLGQGIPLHF. The chain joins TRBV12-5 to TRBJ1-6, with 8 bases that match TRBD1. Germline V gene data show CDR1 as LGHNT and CDR2 as FRNRAP. Trimming took 1 base from V and 13 from J; bases not matched to a gene: 3. CDR3 length: 13 amino acids.